This entry lists 30 T cell receptor beta chains sequenced from one sample in a study of blood T cells in healthy people across ages. Together with a sample-barcoded 5' primer, a J-beta primer mix was included in a second PCR lasting about 7 to 11 cycles. One entry per CDR3 protein results from TCRdb running MiXCR on the 5' RACE reads. This repertoire shows 630,000 or so distinct CDR3 sequences, around 32% found once; its top ten account for approximately 15%. Sequencing input: blood. The receptors shown here come from a woman of 80 years or more in good health.

Concerning this clonotype: A much more abundant neighbour one base away suggests this may be a read error. The chain recombines TRBV6-2 or TRBV6-3 with TRBJ2-1; D gene ambiguous. The germline CDR1 and CDR2 sequences are MNHEY and SVGEGT. Trimming removed 5 bases at V and 10 bases at J, with 21 bases between. The CDR3 runs to 15 residues. CDR3 sequence reads: CASSVRAAAIGEQFF. CDR3 nucleotide sequence: TGTGCCAGCAGTGTAAGGGCGGCAGCGATAGGCGAGCAGTTCTTC.

This clonotype was counted only a few times. This sequence may be a read error, since a much larger clone differs from it by one base. The gene calls are TRBV7-2 and TRBJ2-1; 9 nucleotides line up with TRBD2. Germline trimming cut 5 bases from V and 0 bases from J; bases unmatched to any gene: 5. Germline CDR1 is SGHTA and CDR2 is FQGNSA. CDR3 length: 16 residues. CDR3 protein: CTSSRGGAFSYNEQFF. CDR3 nucleotides: TGTACCAGCAGCCGCGGGGGGGCTTTCTCCTACAATGAGCAGTTCTTC.

This clonotype has at least ten counts. The chain employs TRBV10-3 and TRBJ2-6, with D perhaps TRBD1 (5 bases). Germline V gene sequence: CDR1 ENHRY, CDR2 SYGVKD. Trimming stripped 6 bases from V and 0 bases from J, with 9 bases between. The CDR3 consists of 15 residues. Written as DNA, the CDR3 is TGTGCCATCAGACGACAGAGCTCTGGGGCCAACGTCCTGACTTTC. Its translation is CAIRRQSSGANVLTF.

The table lists this clonotype with many counts. J is TRBJ2-7 and V is TRBV12-3 or TRBV12-4; 9 bases match TRBD2. This CDR3 region has 18 residues. V shed 3 bases, J shed 2 bases, and the junction held 14 bases outside the gene matches. The CDR3 region is CASSFVPSGRGGPYEQYF. The DNA of the CDR3 is TGTGCCAGCAGTTTCGTCCCCTCGGGGCGGGGGGGACCCTACGAGCAGTACTTC.

This clonotype was seen at least ten times. The J gene is TRBJ1-2, the V gene TRBV4-1, with D tentatively TRBD1 (5 bases). The CDR3 is 14 residues long. V was clipped by 1 base and J by 4 bases, with 10 bases between them. CDR1 MGHRA and CDR2 YSYEKL come from the germline V gene. The chain's CDR3 is CASSQAQGFYGYTF. CDR3 DNA sequence: TGCGCCAGCAGCCAAGCCCAGGGTTTCTATGGCTACACCTTC.

At least ten counts were recorded for this clonotype. A read error may be the cause here, since a much bigger clone is one base away. This sequence joins TRBV9 and TRBJ1-1; D perhaps matches TRBD1 (5 bases). The CDR3 covers 14 residues. In germline, CDR1 is SGDLS, CDR2 YYNGEE. Deletions cut 4 bases from V and 1 base from J, with 11 bases between. As DNA, the CDR3 is TGTGCCAGCAGCACGGGACGGAAGAACACTGAAGCTTTCTTT. It yields the protein CASSTGRKNTEAFF.

This rearrangement joins TRBV20-1 to TRBJ2-5; D might be TRBD2 (5 bases). The CDR3 spans 13 residues. Trimming left V 8 bases short and J 2 bases short, with 15 bases between. Germline V gene sequence: CDR1 DFQATT, CDR2 SNEGSKA (reference sequence). The CDR3, as DNA: TGCAGTTCCAGCGCGGCGGGTCAAGAGACCCAGTACTTC. The encoded protein is CSSSAAGQETQYF.

This clonotype was observed at least ten times. The CDR3 sequence: CSVGASGVPTDTQYF. The CDR3, as DNA: TGCAGCGTTGGCGCTAGCGGGGTTCCCACAGATACGCAGTATTTT. The chain carries TRBV29-1 and TRBJ2-3; 9 nucleotides agree with TRBD2. CDR1 and CDR2 from the germline V gene are SQVTM and ANQGSEA. The CDR3 sequence is 15 residues long. The J segment lost 2 bases and the V segment lost 4 bases, leaving 7 bases of the junction unmatched.

The chain couples TRBV7-2 to TRBJ2-2; a possible D gene is TRBD1 (5 bases). Germline CDR1 and CDR2: SGHTA and FQGNSA. V shed 4 bases and J shed 5 bases, with 11 bases lying between them. CDR3 size: 14 residues. The DNA of the CDR3 is TGTGCCAGCAGCTCCGCTAGACAGACCGGGGAGCTGTTTTTT. Residues: CASSSARQTGELFF.

A few counts support this clonotype. Given a much more abundant clone one base away, this may be a read error. The chain employs TRBV3-1 and TRBJ2-5; no firm D call. This CDR3 has 13 residues. Germline V CDR1 and CDR2: LGHDT, YNNKEL (reference sequence). Deletions cut 7 bases from V and 11 bases from J, with 20 bases between. The CDR3 DNA reads as TGTGCCAGCACCCACCGAAACGTGGATGAGCAGTACTTC. It codes for CASTHRNVDEQYF.

This clonotype was seen more than once but under ten times. This clone may be a read error of a much larger clone one base away. This sequence joins TRBV12-3 or TRBV12-4 and TRBJ2-3, with 7 bases aligning to TRBD1. CDR3 length: 14 amino acids. The CDR3 DNA follows: TGTGCCAGCAGAAGACAGGGTGGTGCAGATGCGCAGTATTTT. This gives the protein CASRRQGGADAQYF.

The CDR3 DNA reads TGCGCCAGCAGCCCGGGACAGCTCCTCTACAATGAGCAGTTCTTC. Translation: CASSPGQLLYNEQFF. The V call is TRBV5-1, the J call TRBJ2-1, with 7 nucleotides matching TRBD1. Trimming removed 4 bases from V and 3 bases from J; junction bases left unmatched: 7. Germline CDR1 reads SGHRS; CDR2 reads YFSETQ. The CDR3 length is 15 residues.

The V and J genes are TRBV6-5 and TRBJ1-4; 9 bases match TRBD1. There are 14 residues in the CDR3. V gave up 7 bases and J gave up 7 bases; unmatched junction bases: 7. Per the germline V gene, CDR1 is MNHEY and CDR2 is SVGAGI. CDR3 in amino acids: CASNRGQGTEKLFF. The CDR3 bases are TGTGCCAGCAACCGGGGACAGGGAACTGAAAAACTGTTTTTT.

In this sample, this clonotype turned up many times. The V gene is TRBV7-9, the J gene TRBJ2-3, with D uncertain. This CDR3 region has 11 residues. V lost 11 bases to trimming and J lost 2 bases, with 8 bases between them. CDR1 and CDR2 from the germline V gene are SEHNR and FQNEAQ (reference sequence). CDR3 residues: CAGAPTDTQYF. The CDR3 DNA follows: TGTGCCGGTGCACCCACAGATACGCAGTATTTT.

This clonotype was counted between two and nine times. One base away lies a much larger clone, so this may be a sequencing read error. The CDR3 nucleotides read TGTGCCAGCAGACGACTAGCGGGGGGCGTAGAGGCCCAGTACTTC. Translation: CASRRLAGGVEAQYF. V usage is TRBV6-2 or TRBV6-3 and J usage is TRBJ2-5; 13 nucleotides align to TRBD2. Germline lookup yields CDR1 MNHEY and CDR2 SVGEGT. The CDR3 spans 15 residues.

This clonotype was recorded only once. The chain employs TRBV6-2 or TRBV6-3 and TRBJ2-5; D may match TRBD1 or TRBD2 (6 bases each). CDR1 and CDR2 (germline): MNHEY, SVGEGT. Between the trimmed V and J ends, which lost 0 bases and 11 bases, there was a span of 19 bases. The CDR3 loop spans 15 amino acids. CDR3 amino acids: CASSYSSRGGGIQYF. The CDR3 DNA follows: TGTGCCAGCAGTTACTCTAGCAGGGGAGGTGGTATACAGTACTTC.

The chain carries TRBV12-3 or TRBV12-4 and TRBJ1-5, with D uncertain. V was shortened by 0 bases and J by 12 bases, with 12 bases between the two germline ends. This CDR3 contains 13 residues. In DNA, the CDR3 is TGTGCCAGCAGTTTAGCGTCCGGTCGTATCCAGCATTTT. It translates to CASSLASGRIQHF.

The chain recombines TRBV6-5 with TRBJ1-1; D is uncertain. CDR1 is MNHEY, CDR2 SVGAGI, per germline. CDR3 length: 14 residues. Trimming removed 4 bases at V and 3 bases at J, with 12 bases between. This chain's CDR3 is CASSSPPRDTEAFF. In DNA, the CDR3 is TGTGCCAGCAGTTCGCCGCCCCGGGACACTGAAGCTTTCTTT.

This clonotype appeared many times. The chain is built from TRBV4-1 and TRBJ2-1; D call uncertain. Germline-derived CDR1 and CDR2 are MGHRA and YSYEKL. V lost 0 bases and J lost 5, with 11 bases in between. The CDR3 spans 15 residues. The CDR3 sequence is CASSQDRIPNNEQFF. In DNA, the CDR3 is TGCGCCAGCAGCCAAGATAGAATCCCAAACAATGAGCAGTTCTTC.

By sample share, this clonotype is medium-sized. This sequence joins TRBV9 and TRBJ2-1, with a possible D match to TRBD2 (7 bases). This CDR3 region has 15 residues. Trimming took off 4 bases at V and 5 bases at J, with 16 bases between the two ends. Germline V gene sequence: CDR1 SGDLS, CDR2 YYNGEE. CDR3 sequence (DNA): TGTGCCAGCAGCCCCAGGGCGGGGGCCAACAATGAGCAGTTCTTC. Protein product: CASSPRAGANNEQFF.

Only a few counts were recorded for this clonotype. V usage is TRBV7-2 and J usage is TRBJ1-6; tentative D call: TRBD1 (6 bases). The CDR3 sequence is 16 residues long. Trimming removed 6 bases from V and 7 bases from J, with 19 bases in between. Germline lookup yields CDR1 SGHTA and CDR2 FQGNSA. The CDR3 nucleotides are TGTGCCAGCAGACCCACACCGACAGGACAGAATTCACCCCTCCACTTT. Encoded protein: CASRPTPTGQNSPLHF. The entire variable domain, with the rest obtained from reference TRBV7-2 and TRBJ1-6, is as follows: GAGVSQSPSNKVTEKGKDVELRCDPISGHTALYWYRQSLGQGLEFLIYFQGNSAPDKSGLPSDRFSAERTGGSVSTLTIQRTQQEDSAVYLCASRPTPTGQNSPLHFGNGTRLTVT.

In regard to this clonotype: The junction does not match germline at one end; this may be a read error. This chain joins TRBV15 and TRBJ2-3, with TRBD1 identical over 8 bases. The germline gives CDR1 LNHNV, CDR2 YYDKDF (reference sequence). The CDR3 is 16 residues long. CDR3 protein: CAASRDYGQGEDTQYF. In nucleotides, the CDR3 is TGTGCCGCCAGCAGAGATTACGGACAGGGCGAAGATACGCAGTATTTT.

This clonotype was found a few times. The V gene is TRBV20-1, the J gene TRBJ2-7; 8 bases line up with TRBD2. The CDR3 consists of 12 residues. From germline, CDR1 is DFQATT and CDR2 SNEGSKA (reference sequence). The CDR3 DNA follows: TGCGGTCCGCGGGGGGAATCCTACGAGCAGTACTTC. Encoded protein: CGPRGESYEQYF.

Many counts were recorded for this clonotype. The chain links TRBV29-1 to TRBJ1-2; tentative D call: TRBD1 (6 bases). The CDR3 length is 12 residues. The V and J ends lost 3 bases and 7 bases respectively, with 12 bases between them. The germline V gene has CDR1 SQVTM and CDR2 ANQGSEA. CDR3: CSVDRTAGGYTF. The CDR3 DNA sequence: TGCAGCGTTGATAGGACAGCGGGTGGCTACACCTTC.

This clonotype appeared a few times. The chain has TRBV18 and TRBJ1-2; D is undetermined. Trimming removed 3 bases from V and 3 bases from J, with 8 bases in between. The CDR3 covers 13 residues. Germline CDR1 KGHSH, CDR2 LQKENI. The CDR3 region has the DNA TGTGCCAGCTCACCTAAGGAAGACTATGGCTACACCTTC. It specifies CASSPKEDYGYTF.

Regarding this clonotype: A much more abundant neighbour one base away suggests this may be a read error. The chain is built from TRBV20-1 and TRBJ2-5; possibly TRBD1 for D (6 bases). Germline V gives CDR1 DFQATT, CDR2 SNEGSKA (reference sequence). CDR3 length: 11 amino acids. The CDR3 nucleotides read TGCGGTGCTATCCAGGGGGAGACCCAGTACTTC. Its translation: CGAIQGETQYF.

The chain employs TRBV7-2 and TRBJ1-4; D not resolved. The CDR3 consists of 12 residues. In germline, CDR1 is SGHTA, CDR2 FQGNSA. The germline V and J ends were trimmed by 7 bases and 12 bases, with 15 bases remaining between them. The CDR3 reads CASTSGAEELFF. Here the CDR3 DNA reads TGTGCCAGCACCTCAGGTGCCGAAGAACTGTTTTTT.

This clonotype was recorded at least ten times. This chain connects TRBV6-6 to TRBJ2-7, with 7 bases that match TRBD2. The CDR3 is made up of 15 amino acids. With 2 bases clipped from V and 2 bases from J, the junction kept 6 bases outside the gene matches. The germline CDR1 and CDR2 sequences are MNHNY and SVGAGI (reference sequence). CDR3 sequence reads: CASSYGGGSTYEQYF. CDR3 in DNA: TGTGCCAGCAGTTACGGGGGGGGTAGCACCTACGAGCAGTACTTC.

In this sample, this clonotype turned up many times. The chain carries TRBV29-1 and TRBJ2-1; D could derive from TRBD1 or TRBD2 (5 bases each). The CDR3 is made up of 15 amino acids. Germline CDR1 is SQVTM and CDR2 is ANQGSEA. Trimming pared 5 bases from V and 3 bases from J, leaving 17 bases between. The CDR3 region is CSVPIGTLVYNEQFF. CDR3 in DNA: TGCAGCGTTCCTATCGGGACCCTTGTCTACAATGAGCAGTTCTTC.

CDR3 protein: CASTQSGGSYNEQFF. The CDR3 bases are TGTGCCAGCACCCAAAGCGGGGGCTCCTACAATGAGCAGTTCTTC. The chain joins TRBV6-5 to TRBJ2-1, with TRBD2 matching 8 bases. The CDR3 runs to 15 residues. CDR1 is MNHEY, CDR2 SVGAGI, per germline. V was pared by 7 bases and J by 0 bases, with 5 bases of the junction left unmatched.